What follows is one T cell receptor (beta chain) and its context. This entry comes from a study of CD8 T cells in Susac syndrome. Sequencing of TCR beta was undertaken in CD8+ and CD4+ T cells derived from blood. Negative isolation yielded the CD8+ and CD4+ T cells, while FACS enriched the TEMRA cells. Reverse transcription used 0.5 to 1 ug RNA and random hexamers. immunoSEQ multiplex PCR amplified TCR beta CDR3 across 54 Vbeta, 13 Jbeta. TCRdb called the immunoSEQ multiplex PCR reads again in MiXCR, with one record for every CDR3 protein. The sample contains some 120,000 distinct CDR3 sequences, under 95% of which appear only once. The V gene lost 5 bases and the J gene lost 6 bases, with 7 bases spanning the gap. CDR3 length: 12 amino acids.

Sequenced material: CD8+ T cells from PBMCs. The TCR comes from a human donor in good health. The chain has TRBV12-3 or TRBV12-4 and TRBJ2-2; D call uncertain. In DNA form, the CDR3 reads TGTGCCAGCAGTCTCTGGGCCGGGGAGCTGTTTTTT. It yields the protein CASSLWAGELFF.